Below, one T cell receptor beta chain is given with its context. These data belong to a study of blood T cell repertoires in COVID-19. V dropped 5 bases and J dropped 4 bases, with 14 bases sitting between them. CDR3 length: 14 residues. From germline, CDR1 is SEHNR and CDR2 FQNEAQ (reference sequence). Per the study methods: Cell counts per sample came from amplifying reference gene primers. Only in-frame clones appear in the TCRdb table, and some are missing; sequencing was by immunoSEQ multiplex PCR. Clone size and the V and J calls come from that table; the DNA yielded D and trimming. Among 100,000 to 150,000 clones listed, approximately 82% were seen once.

Sequencing was done on a sample of peripheral blood. The receptor was isolated from a woman between 45 and 60 years old with acute or convalescent COVID-19. This chain connects TRBV7-9 to TRBJ2-5, with TRBD2 as a possible D gene (6 bases). CDR3 coding DNA: TGTGCCAGCAGCGATGGGCAGGGAGGAGAGACCCAGTACTTC. Translated, it gives CASSDGQGGETQYF. Using reference TRBV7-9 and TRBJ2-5 for the parts outside the CDR3, the full variable domain is DTGVSQNPRHKITKRGQNVTFRCDPISEHNRLYWYRQTLGQGPEFLTYFQNEAQLEKSRLLSDRFSAERPKGSFSTLEIQRTEQGDSAMYLCASSDGQGGETQYFGPGTRLLVL.